The 21 T cell receptor beta chains below were found in one sample sequenced in a study of blood T cell repertoires in COVID-19 (TCRdb year 2020). The receptor library was made with the immunoSEQ multiplex PCR assay. Sourced from immuneACCESS, this table was stored by TCRdb with only in-frame sequences that have V and J called. A share of the clones is absent; for the studies checked, an unresolved V gene accounts for under half, and the remainder has no known explanation. For this sample there are more than 80,000 clones; less than 90% appear just once. The ten top clones hold over 1.5% of the sample. Sequencing was carried out using peripheral blood. These receptors originate from a man at least 80 years old with acute or convalescent COVID-19.

This chain joins TRBV6-5 and TRBJ2-1, with 9 bases matching TRBD2. CDR3 length equals 14 residues. V shed 4 bases and J 7 bases; nucleotides not matched to a gene: 5. Germline assignment: CDR1 MNHEY and CDR2 SVGAGI. CDR3 protein: CASSWAGGANEQFF. CDR3 coding DNA: TGTGCCAGCAGTTGGGCGGGAGGGGCGAATGAGCAGTTCTTC.

This clone was seen only a few times. The chain combines TRBV9 with TRBJ2-2, with 11 bases identical to TRBD2. Germline CDR1 reads SGDLS; CDR2 reads YYNGEE. V shed 3 bases and J 6 bases; nucleotides not matched to a gene: 7. CDR3 length equals 16 residues. CDR3 sequence (DNA): TGTGCCAGCAGCGACATAGCGGGAGGGTTCCCCGGGGAGCTGTTTTTT. Residues: CASSDIAGGFPGELFF.

V is TRBV6-6 and J is TRBJ2-2; TRBD2 agrees at 8 bases. This CDR3 comprises 15 residues. Trimming at V came to 4 bases and at J to 5 bases, leaving 6 bases not matched to a gene. Germline V gene sequence: CDR1 MNHNY, CDR2 SVGAGI (reference sequence). The CDR3 coding sequence is TGTGCCAGCAGTTCTATAGCGGGACCAACCGGGGAGCTGTTTTTT. It is translated as CASSSIAGPTGELFF.

The chain carries TRBV25-1 and TRBJ2-1; D call uncertain. Germline loops: CDR1 MGHDK, CDR2 SYGVNS. Trimming shortened V by 1 base and J by 4 bases, and 8 bases separated the two germline ends. This CDR3 contains 14 residues. This CDR3 is CASSEFHQYNEQFF. The CDR3 DNA reads as TGTGCCAGCAGTGAATTTCACCAGTACAATGAGCAGTTCTTC. Full variable domain (missing parts from reference TRBV25-1 and TRBJ2-1): EADIYQTPRYLVIGTGKKITLECSQTMGHDKMYWYQQDPGMELHLIHYSYGVNSTEKGDLSSESTVSRIRTEHFPLTLESARPSHTSQYLCASSEFHQYNEQFFGPGTRLTVL.

The V call is TRBV13, the J call TRBJ2-5, with D possibly matching TRBD2 (5 bases). This CDR3 has 15 residues. Trimming left V 0 bases short and J 5 bases short, with 13 bases between. Germline CDR1 is PRHDT and CDR2 is FYEKMQ (reference sequence). The CDR3 sequence: CASSLGVRGEETQYF. CDR3 DNA sequence: TGTGCCAGCAGCTTAGGAGTCCGTGGGGAGGAGACCCAGTACTTC.

This rearrangement joins TRBV5-1 to TRBJ1-2; 7 bases are shared with TRBD1. Germline CDR1 SGHRS, CDR2 YFSETQ. Losses at the gene ends were 5 bases for V and 4 bases for J; bases not matched to a gene: 11. The CDR3 spans 15 residues. The CDR3 loop reads CASRQSTGQLYGYTF. As DNA, the CDR3 is TGCGCCAGCAGGCAAAGCACGGGACAGCTCTATGGCTACACCTTC.

This chain joins TRBV11-2 and TRBJ2-7; no definite D call. CDR1 is SGHAT and CDR2 is FQNNGV in the germline V gene. The length of the CDR3 is 13 residues. V was trimmed by 4 bases and J by 5 bases, leaving 12 bases between them. Written as DNA, the CDR3 is TGTGCCAGCAGCTCCCCTATTTCGCACGAGCAGTACTTC. Its translation: CASSSPISHEQYF.

A single count supports this clone. The chain is built from TRBV6-1 and TRBJ1-5; 7 bases agree with TRBD1. Germline CDR1 and CDR2: MNHNS and SASEGT. The CDR3 consists of 15 residues. V shed 2 bases, J shed 0 bases, and the junction held 1 base outside the gene matches. CDR3 bases: TGTGCCAGCAGTGAAAACAGGGGTAGCAATCAGCCCCAGCATTTT. Its translation: CASSENRGSNQPQHF.

The V gene is TRBV5-1, the J gene TRBJ2-1; D might be TRBD2 (6 bases). Looked up from germline, CDR1 is SGHRS and CDR2 is YFSETQ. CDR3 length equals 16 residues. The V end was cut by 4 bases, the J end by 0 bases, with 14 bases between. Here the CDR3 DNA reads TGCGCCAGCAGCGGTGCTAGCGCGAGCTCCTACAATGAGCAGTTCTTC. Translating it yields CASSGASASSYNEQFF.

The CDR3 DNA follows: TGTGCCAGCAGCTTGGGACAGGGGCTGTCGGATACGCAGTATTTT. It specifies CASSLGQGLSDTQYF. The chain uses TRBV5-4 and TRBJ2-3; 8 nucleotides line up with TRBD1. This CDR3 region has 15 residues. The V gene end was trimmed by 0 bases and the J gene end by 6 bases; junction bases not matched to a gene: 6. The germline CDR1 and CDR2 sequences are SGHNT and YYREEE (reference sequence).

V usage is TRBV21-1 and J usage is TRBJ2-3; the listed D gene, TRBD2, was not tested against the DNA. TRBV21-1 is assigned pseudogene status. This CDR3 contains 16 residues. CDR3 nucleotides: TGTGCCAGCAGCCGCCTAGCGATCAGGTACACAGATACGCAGTATTTT. Amino acids: CASSRLAIRYTDTQYF.

V is TRBV24-1 and J is TRBJ2-2; 15 bases fit TRBD2. Trimming removed 4 bases from V and 6 bases from J; junction bases left unmatched: 5. The CDR3 extends over 17 amino acids. Germline V gives CDR1 KGHDR, CDR2 SFDVKD. The CDR3 is CATSEGLAGGGSGELFF. CDR3 coding DNA: TGTGCCACCAGTGAGGGACTAGCGGGAGGTGGATCCGGGGAGCTGTTTTTT.

The CDR3 region has the DNA TGTGCCAGCAGCCCAAGAACAGGGGCGAAAGAGACCCAGTACTTC. Protein sequence: CASSPRTGAKETQYF. The chain employs TRBV5-6 and TRBJ2-5, with 7 bases identical to TRBD1. Germline lookup yields CDR1 SGHDT and CDR2 YYEEEE. Trimming at V came to 4 bases and at J to 3 bases, leaving 9 bases not matched to a gene. CDR3 length equals 15 residues.

J is TRBJ1-5 and V is TRBV7-2; D is perhaps TRBD1 (6 bases). The CDR3 length is 12 residues. The V gene's germline CDR1 is SGHTA and CDR2 FQGNSA. V was clipped by 5 bases and J by 9 bases, with 11 bases between them. CDR3 in DNA: TGTGCCAGCAGCCAAGCGACAGGGCCCCAGCATTTT. It translates to CASSQATGPQHF.

The V and J genes are TRBV9 and TRBJ2-2; 12 bases are shared with TRBD2. Germline CDR1 is SGDLS and CDR2 is YYNGEE. The junction had 4 bases not matched to a gene; V was cut back by 0 bases and J by 7 bases. The CDR3 extends over 16 amino acids. CDR3 nucleotide sequence: TGTGCCAGCAGCGTAGGACTAGCGGGAGCACTCGGGGAGCTGTTTTTT. Amino acids: CASSVGLAGALGELFF.

This clone was seen once. This chain uses TRBV30 with TRBJ1-5, with 7 bases that match TRBD1. The CDR3 contains 13 residues. After removal of 5 bases from V and 0 bases from J, the junction contained 1 base not matched to a gene. CDR1 is GTSNPN, CDR2 SVGIG, per germline (reference sequence). CDR3 sequence (DNA): TGTGCCTGGGGGACAGATAGCAATCAGCCCCAGCATTTT. Protein: CAWGTDSNQPQHF.

J is TRBJ2-3 and V is TRBV19; tentative D call: TRBD2 (6 bases). V shed 5 bases and J shed 5 bases, with 23 bases lying between them. Germline lookup yields CDR1 LNHDA and CDR2 SQIVND (reference sequence). This CDR3 is 17 amino acids long. The CDR3 reads CASSSPGASEIEDTQYF. CDR3 bases: TGTGCCAGTAGTTCCCCCGGGGCTAGCGAGATAGAAGATACGCAGTATTTT.

This chain links TRBV7-6 with TRBJ2-5, with D tentatively TRBD1 (5 bases). Germline-derived CDR1 and CDR2 are SGHVS and FNYEAQ. Deletions cut 4 bases from V and 4 bases from J, with 10 bases between. This CDR3 region has 13 residues. The CDR3 here is CASSSSGLETQYF. CDR3 nucleotide sequence: TGTGCCAGCAGCTCCTCAGGGTTAGAGACCCAGTACTTC. The full variable domain, in which reference TRBV7-6 and TRBJ2-5 provide the parts outside the CDR3, is GAGVSQSPRYKVTKRGQDVALRCDPISGHVSLYWYRQALGQGPEFLTYFNYEAQQDKSGLPNDRFSAERPEGSISTLTIQRTEQRDSAMYRCASSSSGLETQYFGPGTRLLVL.

The chain carries TRBV5-4 and TRBJ2-5, with 8 bases that match TRBD2. The length of the CDR3 is 15 residues. With 0 bases clipped from V and 4 bases from J, the junction kept 5 bases outside the gene matches. Germline V lookup: CDR1 SGHNT, CDR2 YYREEE (reference sequence). In nucleotides, the CDR3 is TGTGCCAGCAGCTTGGCCGGGGCGGGAGGAGAGACCCAGTACTTC. Protein product: CASSLAGAGGETQYF.

The chain links TRBV2 to TRBJ1-5; D is possibly TRBD1 (6 bases). Per the germline V gene, CDR1 is SNHLY and CDR2 is FYNNEI. CDR3 length: 14 residues. Trimming removed 6 bases from V and 6 bases from J, with 15 bases in between. CDR3 in amino acids: CASRLQGPAQPQHF. The CDR3 nucleotides read TGTGCCAGCAGGCTACAGGGCCCGGCTCAGCCCCAGCATTTT. Variable domain in full (rest from reference TRBV2 and TRBJ1-5): EPEVTQTPSHQVTQMGQEVILRCVPISNHLYFYWYRQILGQKVEFLVSFYNNEISEKSEIFDDQFSVERPDGSNFTLKIRSTKLEDSAMYFCASRLQGPAQPQHFGDGTRLSIL.

The chain has TRBV5-1 and TRBJ2-2, with D perhaps TRBD1 (6 bases). CDR3 length equals 15 residues. The germline V gene has CDR1 SGHRS and CDR2 YFSETQ. Deletions cut 0 bases from V and 1 base from J, with 7 bases between. The CDR3 DNA follows: TGCGCCAGCAGCTTGGCGGGACAGAACACCGGGGAGCTGTTTTTT. Amino acid sequence: CASSLAGQNTGELFF.